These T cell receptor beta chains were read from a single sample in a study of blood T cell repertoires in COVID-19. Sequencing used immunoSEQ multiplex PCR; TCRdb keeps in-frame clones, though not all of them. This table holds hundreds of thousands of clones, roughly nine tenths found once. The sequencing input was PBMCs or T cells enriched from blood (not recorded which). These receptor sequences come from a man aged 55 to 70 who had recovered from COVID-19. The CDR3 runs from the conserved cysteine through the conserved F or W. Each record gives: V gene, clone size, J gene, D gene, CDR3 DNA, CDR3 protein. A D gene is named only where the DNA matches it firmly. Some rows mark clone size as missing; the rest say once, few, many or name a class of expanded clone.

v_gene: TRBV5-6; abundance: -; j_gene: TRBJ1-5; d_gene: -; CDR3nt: TGTGCCAGCAGCTTGGGGGGGCAAGGTCAGCCCCAGCATTTT; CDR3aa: CASSLGGQGQPQHF
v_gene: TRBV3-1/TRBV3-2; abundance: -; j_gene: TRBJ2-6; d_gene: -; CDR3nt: TGTGCCAGCAGCCTTAAAGCGTCTGGGGCCAACGTCCTGACTTTC; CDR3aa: CASSLKASGANVLTF
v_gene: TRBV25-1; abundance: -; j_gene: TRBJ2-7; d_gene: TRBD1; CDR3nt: TGTGCCAGCAGTGACTCCGGGACAGGGTTTTGGGAGCAGTACTTC; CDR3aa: CASSDSGTGFWEQYF
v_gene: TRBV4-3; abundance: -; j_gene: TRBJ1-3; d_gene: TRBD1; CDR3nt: TGCGCCAGCAGCCCGACCGGGACAGACGGAAACACCATATATTTT; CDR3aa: CASSPTGTDGNTIYF
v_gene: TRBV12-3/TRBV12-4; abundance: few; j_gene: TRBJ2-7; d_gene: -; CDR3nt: TGTGCCAGCAGCAGGGACACAGATTACGAGCAGTACTTC; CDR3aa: CASSRDTDYEQYF
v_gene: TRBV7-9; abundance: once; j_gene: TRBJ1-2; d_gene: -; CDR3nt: TGTGCCAGCAGCTGGGGAGACTATGGCTACACCTTC; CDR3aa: CASSWGDYGYTF
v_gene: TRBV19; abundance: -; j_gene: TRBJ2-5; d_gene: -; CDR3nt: TGTGCCAGTAGTGTGACAGGCCAAGAGACCCAGTACTTC; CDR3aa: CASSVTGQETQYF
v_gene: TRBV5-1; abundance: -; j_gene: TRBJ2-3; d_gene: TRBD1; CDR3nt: TGCGCCAGCTGTAAGGGACAGGGGGCGGCAGATACGCAGTATTTT; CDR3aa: CASCKGQGAADTQYF
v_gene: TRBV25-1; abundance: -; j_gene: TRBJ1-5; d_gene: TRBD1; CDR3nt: TGTGCCAGTCAGACAGGGGGCGCGGGTCAGCCCCAGCATTTT; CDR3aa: CASQTGGAGQPQHF
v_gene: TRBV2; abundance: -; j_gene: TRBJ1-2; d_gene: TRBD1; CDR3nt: TGTGCCAGCAGTAAGGGACAGAGGATTGGTTCCTACACCTTC; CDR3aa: CASSKGQRIGSYTF
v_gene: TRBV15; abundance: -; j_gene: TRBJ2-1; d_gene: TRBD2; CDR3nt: TGTGCCACCAGCAGGGGCGGGACTAGCGGGGCTATTGAGCAGCTCTTC; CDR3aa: CATSRGGTSGAIEQLF
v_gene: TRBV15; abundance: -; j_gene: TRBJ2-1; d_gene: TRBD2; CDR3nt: TGTGCCACCAGCATACTAACGGGATTGTTAGCGGGGAGCTCCTACAATGAGCAGTTCTTC; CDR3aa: CATSILTGLLAGSSYNEQFF
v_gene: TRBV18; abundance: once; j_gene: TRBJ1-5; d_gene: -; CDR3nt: TGTGCCAGCTCACCTCGGGGGGTGATCAATCAGCCCCAGCATTTT; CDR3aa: CASSPRGVINQPQHF
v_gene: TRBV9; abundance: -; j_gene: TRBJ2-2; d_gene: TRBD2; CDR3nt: TGTGCCAGCAGCGAGGGGACTAGCCCCGGGGAGCTGTTTTTT; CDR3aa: CASSEGTSPGELFF
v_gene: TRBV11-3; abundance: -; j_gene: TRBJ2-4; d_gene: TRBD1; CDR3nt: TGTGCCAGCAGCTCAACAGGGACAGAGCAAAACATTCAGTACTTC; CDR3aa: CASSSTGTEQNIQYF
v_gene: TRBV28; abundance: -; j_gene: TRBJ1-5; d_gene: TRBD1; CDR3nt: TGTGCCACGGGACAGCAAAATCAGCCCCAGCATTTT; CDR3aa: CATGQQNQPQHF
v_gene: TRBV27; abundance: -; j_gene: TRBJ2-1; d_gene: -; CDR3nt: TGTGCCAGCAGTTTTGGAGGGCTAAACTACAATGAGCAGTTCTTC; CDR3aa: CASSFGGLNYNEQFF
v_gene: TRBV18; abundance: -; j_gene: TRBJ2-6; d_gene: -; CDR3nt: TGTGCCAGCTCACCATCCTCAGGAGGTGGGGCCAACGTCCTGACTTTC; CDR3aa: CASSPSSGGGANVLTF
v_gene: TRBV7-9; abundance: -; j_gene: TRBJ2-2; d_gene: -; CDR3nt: TGTGCCAGCAGCCCCGTTTCGTCCGGGGAGCTGTTTTTT; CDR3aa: CASSPVSSGELFF
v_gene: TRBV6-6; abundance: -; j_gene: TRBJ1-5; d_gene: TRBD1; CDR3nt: TGTGCCAGCAACCGGGACAGCAAGAATCAGCCCCAGCATTTT; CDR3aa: CASNRDSKNQPQHF
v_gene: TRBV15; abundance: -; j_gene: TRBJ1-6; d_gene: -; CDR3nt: TGTGCCACCAGCAGAGAAGATCCTAGGTCACCCCTCCACTTT; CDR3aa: CATSREDPRSPLHF
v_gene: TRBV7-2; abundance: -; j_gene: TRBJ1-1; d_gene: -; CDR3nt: TGTGCCAGCAGCTTAGTGGGCGCGGGTACTGAAGCTTTCTTT; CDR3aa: CASSLVGAGTEAFF
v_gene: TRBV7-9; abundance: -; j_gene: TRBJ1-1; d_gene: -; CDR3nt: TGTGCCAGCAGCTTAATCAGGGAAACTGAAGCTTTCTTT; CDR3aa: CASSLIRETEAFF
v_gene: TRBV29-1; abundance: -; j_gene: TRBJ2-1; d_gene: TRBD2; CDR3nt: TGCAGCGTCGGGACTAGCGGGAGCAATGAGCAGTTCTTC; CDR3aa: CSVGTSGSNEQFF
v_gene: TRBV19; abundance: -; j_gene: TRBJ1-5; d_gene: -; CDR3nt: TGTGCCAGTAGTATTGGTCAGGGCTATCAGCCCCAGCATTTT; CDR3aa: CASSIGQGYQPQHF
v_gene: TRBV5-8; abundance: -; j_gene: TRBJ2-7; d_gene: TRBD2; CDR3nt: TGTGCCAGCAGCTGGACTAGCGGGTACGAGCAGTACTTC; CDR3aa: CASSWTSGYEQYF
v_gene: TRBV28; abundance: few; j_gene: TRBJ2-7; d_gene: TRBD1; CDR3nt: TGTGCCAGCAGTTTCGTGCTCAGGGGGATGTACGAGCAGTACTTC; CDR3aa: CASSFVLRGMYEQYF
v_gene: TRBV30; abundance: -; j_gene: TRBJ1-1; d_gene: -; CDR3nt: TGTGCCTGGAGCCTTGGAGAAACTTTGAACACTGAAGCTTTCTTT; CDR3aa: CAWSLGETLNTEAFF
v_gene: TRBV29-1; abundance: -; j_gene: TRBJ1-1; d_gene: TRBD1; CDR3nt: TGCAGCGCCCGGACAGGGATGAACACTGAAGCTTTCTTT; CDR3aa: CSARTGMNTEAFF
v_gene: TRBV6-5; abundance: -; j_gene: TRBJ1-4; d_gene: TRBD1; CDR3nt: TGTGCCAGCAGTCACAGGGGCTCCCGGGAAAAACTGTTTTTT; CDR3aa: CASSHRGSREKLFF
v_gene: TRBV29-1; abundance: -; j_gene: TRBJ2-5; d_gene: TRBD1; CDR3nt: TGCAGCGTTACGCAAGGGACAGGCTACCAAGAGACCCAGTACTTC; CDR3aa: CSVTQGTGYQETQYF
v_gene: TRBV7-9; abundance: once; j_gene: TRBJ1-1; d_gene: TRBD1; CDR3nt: TGTGCCAGCAGCCCCGGACAGGGTATGAACACTGAAGCTTTCTTT; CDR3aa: CASSPGQGMNTEAFF
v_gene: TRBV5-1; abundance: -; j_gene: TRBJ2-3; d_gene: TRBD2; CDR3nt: TGCGCCAGCAGCTTCACTAGCGGGGGTGTCGATACGCAGTATTTT; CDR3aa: CASSFTSGGVDTQYF
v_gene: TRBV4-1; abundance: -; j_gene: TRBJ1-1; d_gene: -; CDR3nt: TGCGCCAGCAGCCAGCCAGGACTGGGGAACACTGAAGCTTTCTTT; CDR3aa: CASSQPGLGNTEAFF
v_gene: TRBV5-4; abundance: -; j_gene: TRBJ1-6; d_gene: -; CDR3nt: TGTGCCAGCAGCTTGGACAGTAATTCACCCCTCCACTTT; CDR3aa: CASSLDSNSPLHF
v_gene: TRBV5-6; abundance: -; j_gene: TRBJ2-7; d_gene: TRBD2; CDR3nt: TGTGCCAGCGGAAGGGGAGGGGAGCAGTACTTC; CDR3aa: CASGRGGEQYF
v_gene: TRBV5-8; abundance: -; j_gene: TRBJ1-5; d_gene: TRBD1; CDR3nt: TGTGCCAGCAGAAACCCGGGACAGGGGACTTTTCAGCCCCAGCATTTT; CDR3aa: CASRNPGQGTFQPQHF
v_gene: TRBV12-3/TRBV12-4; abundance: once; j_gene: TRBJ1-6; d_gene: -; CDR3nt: TGTGCCAGCAGTTTTAGGAGAAATTCACCCCTCCACTTT; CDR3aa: CASSFRRNSPLHF
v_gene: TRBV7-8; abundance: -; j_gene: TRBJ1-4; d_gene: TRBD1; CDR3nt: TGTGCCAGCAGCGGAGGGGACAGTTGGAATGGAAAACTGTTTTTT; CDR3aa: CASSGGDSWNGKLFF
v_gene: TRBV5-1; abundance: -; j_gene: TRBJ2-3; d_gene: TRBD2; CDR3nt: TGCGCCAGCAGCCCAATAGCGGGAGGATCCGATACGCAGTATTTT; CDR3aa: CASSPIAGGSDTQYF
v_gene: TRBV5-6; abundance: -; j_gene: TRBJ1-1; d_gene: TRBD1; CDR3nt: TGTGCCAGCAGCTTGAGTTCCCAGGGGGCAGACACTGAAGCTTTCTTT; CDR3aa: CASSLSSQGADTEAFF
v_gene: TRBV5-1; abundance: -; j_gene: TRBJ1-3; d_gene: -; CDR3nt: TGCGCCAGCAGCGGCGCGACAGGCCCTTTCTTCTCTGGAAACACCATATATTTT; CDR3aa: CASSGATGPFFSGNTIYF
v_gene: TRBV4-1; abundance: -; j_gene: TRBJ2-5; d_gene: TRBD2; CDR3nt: TGCGCCAGCAGCCTGCGGGGAGGGGAGACCCAGTACTTC; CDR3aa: CASSLRGGETQYF
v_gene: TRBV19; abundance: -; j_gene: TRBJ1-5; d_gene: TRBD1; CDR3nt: TGTGCCAGTAAAACCGGGACAGGGAGCAATCAGCCCCAGCATTTT; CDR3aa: CASKTGTGSNQPQHF
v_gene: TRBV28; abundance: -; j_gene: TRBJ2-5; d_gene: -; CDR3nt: TGTGCCAGCAGGCAGACTAGTCCGGAGACCCAGTACTTC; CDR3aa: CASRQTSPETQYF
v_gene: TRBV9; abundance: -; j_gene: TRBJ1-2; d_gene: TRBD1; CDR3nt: TGTGCCAGCAGCGTAGCCGGGACAGGCGCTTATGGCTACACCTTC; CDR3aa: CASSVAGTGAYGYTF
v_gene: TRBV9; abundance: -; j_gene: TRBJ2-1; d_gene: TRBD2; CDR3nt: TGTGCCAGCAGCGTAGACGGGGGGGCCTTGAATGAGCAGTTCTTC; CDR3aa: CASSVDGGALNEQFF
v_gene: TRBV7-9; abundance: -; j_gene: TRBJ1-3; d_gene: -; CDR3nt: TGTGCCAGCAGCTTAGTATCGGTAGCTGGAAACACCATATATTTT; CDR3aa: CASSLVSVAGNTIYF
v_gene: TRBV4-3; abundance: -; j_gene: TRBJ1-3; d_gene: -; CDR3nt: TGCGCCAGCAGCCAAGAGGAGGGTACCGGAAACACCATATATTTT; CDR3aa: CASSQEEGTGNTIYF
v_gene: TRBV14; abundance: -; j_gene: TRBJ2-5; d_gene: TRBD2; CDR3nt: TGTGCCAGCAGCCCGCCGGGACTAGCGCGGGGGGAGACCCAGTACTTC; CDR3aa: CASSPPGLARGETQYF
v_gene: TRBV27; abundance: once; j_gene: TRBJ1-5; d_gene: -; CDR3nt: TGTGCCAGCAAGGGGCAGGGGCGTCAGCCCCAGCATTTT; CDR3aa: CASKGQGRQPQHF
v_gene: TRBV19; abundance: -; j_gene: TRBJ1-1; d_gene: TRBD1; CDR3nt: TGTGCCAGTAGTATAGTCCGGGACAGCACTGAAGCTTTCTTT; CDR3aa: CASSIVRDSTEAFF
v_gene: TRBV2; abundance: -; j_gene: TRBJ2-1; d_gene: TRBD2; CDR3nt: TGTGCCAGCAGGTGGACTAGCGGAGAGAGCTCCTACAATGAGCAGTTCTTC; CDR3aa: CASRWTSGESSYNEQFF
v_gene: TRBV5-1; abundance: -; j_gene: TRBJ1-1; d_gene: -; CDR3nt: TGCGCCAGCAGCTCGACTCCGTTCCGGAACACTGAAGCTTTCTTT; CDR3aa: CASSSTPFRNTEAFF
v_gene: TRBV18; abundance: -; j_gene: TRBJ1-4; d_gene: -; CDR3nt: TGTGCCAGCTCACTAGGACTCCTCGGCGAACTGTTTTTT; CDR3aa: CASSLGLLGELFF